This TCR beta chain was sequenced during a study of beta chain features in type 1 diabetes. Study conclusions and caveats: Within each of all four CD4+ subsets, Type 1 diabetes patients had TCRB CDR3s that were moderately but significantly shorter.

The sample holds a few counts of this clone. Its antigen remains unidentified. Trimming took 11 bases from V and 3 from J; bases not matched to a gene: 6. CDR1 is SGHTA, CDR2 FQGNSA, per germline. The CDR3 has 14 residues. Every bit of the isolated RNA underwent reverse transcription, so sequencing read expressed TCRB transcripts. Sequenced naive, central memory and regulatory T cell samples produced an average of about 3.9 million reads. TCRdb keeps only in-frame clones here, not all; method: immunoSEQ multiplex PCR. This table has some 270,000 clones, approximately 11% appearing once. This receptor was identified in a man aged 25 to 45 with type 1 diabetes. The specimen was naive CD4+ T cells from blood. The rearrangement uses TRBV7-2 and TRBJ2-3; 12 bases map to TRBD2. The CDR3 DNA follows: TGTGCCGCTAGCGGGGGGGCGGGGACAGATACGCAGTATTTT. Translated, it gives CAASGGAGTDTQYF.